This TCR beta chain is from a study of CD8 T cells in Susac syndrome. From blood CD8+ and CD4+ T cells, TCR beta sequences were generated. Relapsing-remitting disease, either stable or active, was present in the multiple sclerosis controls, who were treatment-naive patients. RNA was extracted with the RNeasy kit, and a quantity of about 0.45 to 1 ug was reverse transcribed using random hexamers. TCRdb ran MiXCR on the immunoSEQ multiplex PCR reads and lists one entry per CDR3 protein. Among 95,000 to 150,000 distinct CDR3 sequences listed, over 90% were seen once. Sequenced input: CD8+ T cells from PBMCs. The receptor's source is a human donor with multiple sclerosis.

CDR3 protein: CASSPPGTGINEQFF. The CDR3 region has the DNA TGTGCCAGCTCACCCCCAGGGACAGGGATCAATGAGCAGTTCTTC. V usage is TRBV18 and J usage is TRBJ2-1, with 9 nucleotides matching TRBD1. The germline gives CDR1 KGHSH, CDR2 LQKENI. This CDR3 region has 15 residues. V shed 3 bases and J 6 bases; nucleotides not matched to a gene: 6.